This T cell receptor (beta chain) was captured by sequencing in a study of blood T cell repertoires in COVID-19. Overall study context: Acute and convalescent COVID-19 specimens originated in the United States, Italy and Spain. PBMCs, B-cell-depleted T cells, or T cells provided the cDNA or gDNA that made up the material.

V dropped 3 bases and J dropped 9; count of bases not matched to a gene: 12. Germline loops: CDR1 SQVTM, CDR2 ANQGSEA. The CDR3 sequence is 15 residues long. Authors' analysis steps: Amplification of reference gene primers was used by the study to estimate nucleated cell counts. Repertoires were generated with immunoSEQ multiplex PCR, while TCRdb's copy carries only in-frame clones and drops some. D and trimming were read from the DNA, whereas the V and J calls and clone size are those reported in that table. In the table there are about 360,000 clones, 81% of which are singletons. This clone came up once.

The rearrangement links TRBV29-1 to TRBJ2-1; the match to TRBD2 covers 9 bases. The TCR sequence derives from a human donor with acute or convalescent COVID-19. The donor label of this sample is uncertain. Sequencing was performed on peripheral blood. CDR3 region: CSVDRNSGSLGEQFF. The DNA for the CDR3 is TGCAGCGTTGATCGGAATAGCGGGAGCTTGGGTGAGCAGTTCTTC.